The 27 T cell receptor beta chains given below trace back to one sample, sequenced in a study of shared clonotypes between healthy human individuals. Repertoires were generated with immunoSEQ multiplex PCR, while TCRdb's copy carries only in-frame clones and drops some. The sample includes about 180,000 clones, 85% to 95% of them seen just once. The source material was naive CD4+ T cells sorted from blood. Subset given: CD45RA+ positively selected. The receptors here all came from a young woman in good health.

V gene TRBV25-1 combines with J gene TRBJ2-4; 7 positions agree with TRBD1. V shed 5 bases and J 7 bases; nucleotides not matched to a gene: 5. The CDR3 has 13 amino acids. CDR1 MGHDK and CDR2 SYGVNS come from the germline V gene. The CDR3, as DNA: TGTGCCAGCAGTATGACAGGGTCGAACATTCAGTACTTC. Protein product: CASSMTGSNIQYF.

This chain joins TRBV11-2 and TRBJ2-7; possible D gene TRBD2, 5 bases. The CDR3 contains 18 residues. CDR1 is SGHAT, CDR2 FQNNGV, per germline. V lost 0 bases, J lost 4 bases, and 22 bases lay in between. CDR3 DNA sequence: TGTGCCAGCAGCTTAGATGGATCTAGTCGGGGTAATGTTTACGAGCAGTACTTC. This encodes CASSLDGSSRGNVYEQYF.

The genes are TRBV19 and TRBJ2-7; possibly TRBD2 for D (6 bases). Looked up from germline, CDR1 is LNHDA and CDR2 is SQIVND (reference sequence). CDR3 length equals 14 residues. V was trimmed by 7 bases and J by 4 bases, leaving 17 bases between them. CDR3 amino acids: CASTVGTGIYEQYF. DNA of the CDR3: TGTGCCAGTACCGTGGGGACTGGAATTTACGAGCAGTACTTC. The variable domain in full, completed from reference TRBV19 and TRBJ2-7, reads DGGITQSPKYLFRKEGQNVTLSCEQNLNHDAMYWYRQDPGQGLRLIYYSQIVNDFQKGDIAEGYSVSREKKESFPLTVTSAQKNPTAFYLCASTVGTGIYEQYFGPGTRLTVT.

The chain is built from TRBV4-1 and TRBJ2-7, with 9 positions matching TRBD2. Germline CDR1 reads MGHRA; CDR2 reads YSYEKL. Trimming at V came to 0 bases and at J to 9 bases, leaving 9 bases not matched to a gene. CDR3 length equals 15 residues. CDR3 coding DNA: TGCGCCAGCAGCCAAGAGTCTAGCGGGGCCCTGGGGCAGTACTTC. Its translation: CASSQESSGALGQYF.

The chain combines TRBV4-1 with TRBJ2-7; 10 bases match TRBD1. V gave up 3 bases and J gave up 4 bases; unmatched junction bases: 6. The CDR3 totals 15 residues. Germline V lookup: CDR1 MGHRA, CDR2 YSYEKL. The CDR3 DNA reads as TGCGCCAGCAGCCACCCCGGGACAGGGGTGTACGAGCAGTACTTC. Its translation: CASSHPGTGVYEQYF.

This chain joins TRBV28 and TRBJ1-2; D not resolved. The CDR3 is 12 residues long. Germline CDR1 is MDHEN and CDR2 is SYDVKM. The V gene lost 3 bases and the J gene lost 1 base, with 3 bases spanning the gap. The chain's CDR3 is CASSFDNYGYTF. The CDR3 DNA sequence: TGTGCCAGCAGTTTTGATAACTATGGCTACACCTTC.

The chain is built from TRBV19 and TRBJ2-1; 14 positions match TRBD2. The V segment lost 8 bases and the J segment 7 bases; nucleotides outside the gene matches: 7. Per germline, CDR1 LNHDA and CDR2 SQIVND (reference sequence). This CDR3 region has 15 residues. CDR3 sequence reads: CASASGTSGRNEQFF. CDR3 bases: TGTGCCAGTGCATCCGGGACTAGCGGGAGAAATGAGCAGTTCTTC.

The chain couples TRBV29-1 to TRBJ2-5; 7 positions agree with TRBD2. Gene TRBJ2-7 matches the end of the DNA better, so the J call may be wrong. The CDR3 runs to 13 residues. Per germline, CDR1 SQVTM and CDR2 ANQGSEA. In DNA form, the CDR3 reads TGCAGCGTTGCTGGCGGGAGCTCCTACGAGCAGTACTTC. It translates to CSVAGGSSYEQYF.

The chain carries TRBV11-2 and TRBJ1-4; 7 nucleotides agree with TRBD1. In germline, CDR1 is SGHAT, CDR2 FQNNGV. The CDR3 has 16 amino acids. Trimming cost V 5 bases and J 4 bases; bases outside gene matches: 10. In DNA form, the CDR3 reads TGTGCCAGCAGCGGTCGGACAGGACCGATTAATGAAAAACTGTTTTTT. It codes for CASSGRTGPINEKLFF.

This chain links TRBV6-5 with TRBJ2-2; TRBD2 matches 8 bases. Germline values: CDR1 MNHEY, CDR2 SVGAGI. The CDR3 is made up of 16 amino acids. V was clipped by 4 bases and J by 7 bases; unmatched bases: 11. This CDR3 is CASSSAASGLGGELFF. The CDR3, as DNA: TGTGCCAGCAGTTCTGCCGCTAGCGGGCTTGGCGGGGAGCTGTTTTTT.

The chain joins TRBV13 to TRBJ1-2; possibly TRBD1 for D (6 bases). Germline CDR1 is PRHDT and CDR2 is FYEKMQ (reference sequence). Trimming left V 4 bases short and J 1 base short, with 19 bases between. The CDR3 has 17 residues. The CDR3 DNA is TGTGCCAGCAGCTCGGAGCCCCCAGGGGCCGGTAACTATGGCTACACCTTC. Translating gives CASSSEPPGAGNYGYTF.

The chain combines TRBV6-6 with TRBJ1-1; D might be TRBD1 (5 bases). V lost 5 bases and J 3 bases, leaving 13 bases between the germline ends. CDR3 length: 14 amino acids. Germline values: CDR1 MNHNY, CDR2 SVGAGI (reference sequence). CDR3 region: CASSSFGGDTEAFF. The CDR3 nucleotides are TGTGCCAGCAGTAGTTTCGGGGGAGACACTGAAGCTTTCTTT.

This clone has just one count. The chain uses TRBV2 and TRBJ1-2; D uncertain. The CDR3 has 14 amino acids. The germline gives CDR1 SNHLY, CDR2 FYNNEI. V was clipped by 6 bases and J by 8 bases, with 19 bases between them. CDR3 sequence reads: CASRFPGIYVGYTF. As DNA, the CDR3 is TGTGCCAGCAGGTTCCCAGGTATATATGTCGGCTACACCTTC.

The chain uses TRBV2 and TRBJ2-7; TRBD2 aligns across 11 bases. This CDR3 comprises 14 residues. Trimming at V came to 7 bases and at J to 5 bases, leaving 7 bases not matched to a gene. The germline V gene encodes CDR1 SNHLY and CDR2 FYNNEI. CDR3 coding DNA: TGTGCCAGCATTCAACTAGCGGGAGTCAACGAGCAGTACTTC. As protein: CASIQLAGVNEQYF.

The chain employs TRBV28 and TRBJ1-6, with D perhaps matching TRBD1 (5 bases). V was pared by 7 bases and J by 5 bases, with 9 bases between. CDR3 length: 13 residues. CDR1 MDHEN and CDR2 SYDVKM come from the germline V gene. This chain's CDR3 is CASTGANNSPLHF. In nucleotides, the CDR3 is TGTGCCAGCACCGGGGCGAATAATTCACCCCTCCACTTT.

The V and J genes are TRBV11-2 and TRBJ1-2; 9 bases align to TRBD1. This CDR3 contains 14 residues. From germline, CDR1 is SGHAT and CDR2 FQNNGV. Trimming took 1 base from V and 4 from J; bases not matched to a gene: 1. DNA for the CDR3: TGTGCCAGCAGCTTAGTGGGACAGGGCTATGGCTACACCTTC. It translates to CASSLVGQGYGYTF. Using reference TRBV11-2 and TRBJ1-2 for the parts outside the CDR3, the full variable domain is EAGVAQSPRYKIIEKRQSVAFWCNPISGHATLYWYQQILGQGPKLLIQFQNNGVVDDSQLPKDRFSAERLKGVDSTLKIQPAKLEDSAVYLCASSLVGQGYGYTFGSGTRLTVV.

This chain joins TRBV9 and TRBJ1-6, with 9 bases that match TRBD1. V lost 6 bases to trimming and J lost 9 bases; unmatched junction nucleotides: 10. From germline, CDR1 is SGDLS and CDR2 YYNGEE. The CDR3 length is 15 residues. CDR3 amino acids: CASTRLGQGSSPLHF. The CDR3 DNA is TGTGCCAGCACCAGACTCGGACAGGGGAGTTCACCCCTCCACTTT.

The rearrangement uses TRBV11-2 and TRBJ2-4, with 10 bases lining up with TRBD1. From germline, CDR1 is SGHAT and CDR2 FQNNGV. The CDR3 totals 15 residues. Trimming took 5 bases from V and 6 from J; bases not matched to a gene: 7. Here the CDR3 reads CASSRGTGAGNIQYF. The CDR3 region has the DNA TGTGCCAGCAGCCGCGGGACAGGGGCGGGAAACATTCAGTACTTC.

The chain couples TRBV28 to TRBJ2-4, with D possibly called TRBD1 or TRBD2 (5 bases each). V was cut by 10 bases and J by 6 bases, with 16 bases left in between. The CDR3 consists of 13 residues. Germline values: CDR1 MDHEN, CDR2 SYDVKM. The CDR3 reads CATIWGSANIQYF. The DNA for the CDR3 is TGTGCCACCATTTGGGGGTCTGCAAACATTCAGTACTTC.

The chain has TRBV7-1 and TRBJ2-6, with D tentatively TRBD1 (5 bases). TRBV7-1 is treated as an ORF (open reading frame) with a function not yet certain. Deletions cut 5 bases from V and 5 bases from J, with 22 bases between. The CDR3 has 18 amino acids. In DNA form, the CDR3 reads TGTGCCAGCAGCGCTAAAAGACGAGGACAAAGTCGGGCCAACGTCCTGACTTTC. This translates into CASSAKRRGQSRANVLTF.

This clone was counted a single time. V usage is TRBV14 and J usage is TRBJ2-7; 8 bases match TRBD2. CDR3 length equals 15 residues. J was trimmed by 2 bases and V by 4 bases; bases with no gene match: 7. Per germline, CDR1 SGHDN and CDR2 FVKESK. CDR3 region: CASSPREGLPYEQYF. CDR3 DNA sequence: TGTGCCAGCAGCCCCCGGGAGGGGCTTCCCTACGAGCAGTACTTC.

The V call is TRBV6-6, the J call TRBJ2-7; D is possibly TRBD1 (5 bases). V was pared by 5 bases and J by 1 base, with 15 bases between. This CDR3 is built from 15 residues. CDR1 and CDR2 from the germline V gene are MNHNY and SVGAGI (reference sequence). CDR3 DNA sequence: TGTGCCAGCAGTCACTTCCACGACAGTTCCTACGAGCAGTACTTC. Its protein product is CASSHFHDSSYEQYF.

J is TRBJ2-1 and V is TRBV7-2, with D unclear. Between the trimmed V and J ends, which lost 0 bases and 7 bases, there was a span of 16 bases. The germline gives CDR1 SGHTA, CDR2 FQGNSA. The CDR3 runs to 16 residues. DNA for the CDR3: TGTGCCAGCAGCTTAGCCGGCGTGGAATGGGGAAATGAGCAGTTCTTC. Translation: CASSLAGVEWGNEQFF. Full variable domain (rest looked up from reference TRBV7-2 and TRBJ2-1): GAGVSQSPSNKVTEKGKDVELRCDPISGHTALYWYRQSLGQGLEFLIYFQGNSAPDKSGLPSDRFSAERTGGSVSTLTIQRTQQEDSAVYLCASSLAGVEWGNEQFFGPGTRLTVL.

The CDR3 coding sequence is TGCAGCGTTGAGGTCGCTAGCGGGAGGGAAATAGATACGCAGTATTTT. This encodes CSVEVASGREIDTQYF. This rearrangement joins TRBV29-1 to TRBJ2-3; 12 positions agree with TRBD2. The V gene's germline CDR1 is SQVTM and CDR2 ANQGSEA. The CDR3 has 16 amino acids. With 3 bases clipped from V and 5 bases from J, the junction kept 9 bases outside the gene matches.

The chain combines TRBV28 with TRBJ1-5; perhaps TRBD1 as D (6 bases). This CDR3 contains 17 residues. V was pared by 3 bases and J by 4 bases, with 19 bases between. CDR1 is MDHEN, CDR2 SYDVKM, per germline. The chain's CDR3 is CASSLAGANEVNQPQHF. The CDR3 DNA sequence: TGTGCCAGCAGTTTGGCAGGGGCGAACGAGGTGAATCAGCCCCAGCATTTT.

V and J are TRBV28 and TRBJ1-1; TRBD1 aligns across 9 bases. From germline, CDR1 is MDHEN and CDR2 SYDVKM. V lost 8 bases, J lost 4 bases, and 20 bases stayed unmatched. This CDR3 spans 18 amino acids. The CDR3 DNA sequence: TGTGCCAGCTACCCCGGGACAGGGCTTCTGGGGGCGTCCACTGAAGCTTTCTTT. Translation: CASYPGTGLLGASTEAFF.

The chain links TRBV10-3 to TRBJ2-1, with TRBD2 matching over 10 bases. Germline CDR1 ENHRY, CDR2 SYGVKD. The CDR3 length is 15 residues. Trimming took 4 bases from V and 9 from J; bases not matched to a gene: 9. The CDR3 DNA follows: TGTGCCATCAGTGCACGTCTAGCGGGAGAGGGTGAGCAGTTCTTC. This translates into CAISARLAGEGEQFF.